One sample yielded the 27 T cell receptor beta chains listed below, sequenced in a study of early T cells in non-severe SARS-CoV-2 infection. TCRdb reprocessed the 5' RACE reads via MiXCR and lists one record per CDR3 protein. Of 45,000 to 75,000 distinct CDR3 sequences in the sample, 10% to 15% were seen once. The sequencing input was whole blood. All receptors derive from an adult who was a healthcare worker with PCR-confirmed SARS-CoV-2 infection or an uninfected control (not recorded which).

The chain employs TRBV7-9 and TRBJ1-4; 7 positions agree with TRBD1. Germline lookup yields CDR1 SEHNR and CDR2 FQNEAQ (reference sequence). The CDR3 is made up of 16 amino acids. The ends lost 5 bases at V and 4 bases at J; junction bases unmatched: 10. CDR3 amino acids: CASSPPTGTSNEKLFF. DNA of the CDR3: TGTGCCAGCAGCCCCCCGACAGGGACAAGTAATGAAAAACTGTTTTTT.

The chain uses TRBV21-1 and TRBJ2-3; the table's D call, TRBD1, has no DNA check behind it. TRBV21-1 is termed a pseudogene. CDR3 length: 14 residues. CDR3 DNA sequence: TGTGCCAGCAGCAAAGCACAGGCACATCTTACGCAGTATTTT. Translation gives CASSKAQAHLTQYF.

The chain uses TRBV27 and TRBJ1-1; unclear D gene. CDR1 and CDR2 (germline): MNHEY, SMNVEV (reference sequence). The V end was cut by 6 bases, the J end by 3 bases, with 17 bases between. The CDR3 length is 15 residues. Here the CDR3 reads CASSSYGSQDTEAFF. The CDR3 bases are TGTGCCAGCAGCTCCTACGGATCCCAGGACACTGAAGCTTTCTTT.

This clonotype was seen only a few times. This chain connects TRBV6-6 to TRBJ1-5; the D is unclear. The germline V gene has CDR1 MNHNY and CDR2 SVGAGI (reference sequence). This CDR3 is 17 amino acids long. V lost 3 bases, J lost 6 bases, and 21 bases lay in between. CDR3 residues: CASSYKVSRGVGQPQHF. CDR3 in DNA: TGTGCCAGCAGTTATAAGGTTTCGCGCGGGGTAGGTCAGCCCCAGCATTTT.

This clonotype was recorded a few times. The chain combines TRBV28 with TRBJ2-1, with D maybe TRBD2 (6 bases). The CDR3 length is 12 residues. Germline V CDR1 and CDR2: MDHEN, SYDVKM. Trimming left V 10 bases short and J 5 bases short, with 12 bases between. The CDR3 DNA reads TGTGCCACCGCGGGGCGGAACAATGAGCAGTTCTTC. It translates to CATAGRNNEQFF. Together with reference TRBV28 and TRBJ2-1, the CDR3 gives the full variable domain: DVKVTQSSRYLVKRTGEKVFLECVQDMDHENMFWYRQDPGLGLRLIYFSYDVKMKEKGDIPEGYSVSREKKERFSLILESASTNQTSMYLCATAGRNNEQFFGPGTRLTVL.

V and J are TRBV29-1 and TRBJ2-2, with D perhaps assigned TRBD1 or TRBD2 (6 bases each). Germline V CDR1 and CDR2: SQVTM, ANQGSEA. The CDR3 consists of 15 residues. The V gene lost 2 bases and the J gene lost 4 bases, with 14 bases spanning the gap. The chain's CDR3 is CSVEPVGGFTGELFF. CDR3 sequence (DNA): TGCAGCGTTGAACCGGTCGGGGGCTTCACCGGGGAGCTGTTTTTT.

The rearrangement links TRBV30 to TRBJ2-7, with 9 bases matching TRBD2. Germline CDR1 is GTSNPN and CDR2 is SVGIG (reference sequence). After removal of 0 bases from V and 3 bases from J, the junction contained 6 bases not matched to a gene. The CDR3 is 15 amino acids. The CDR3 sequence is CAWSVSGRTIYEQYF. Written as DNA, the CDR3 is TGTGCCTGGAGTGTAAGCGGGAGGACGATCTACGAGCAGTACTTC. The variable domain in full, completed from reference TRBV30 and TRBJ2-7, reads SQTIHQWPATLVQPVGSPLSLECTVEGTSNPNLYWYRQAAGRGLQLLFYSVGIGQISSEVPQNLSASRPQDRQFILSSKKLLLSDSGFYLCAWSVSGRTIYEQYFGPGTRLTVT.

As DNA, the CDR3 is TGTGCCAGCAGTTCCACTAGCGGGATGACGCAGTATTTT. Protein product: CASSSTSGMTQYF. The gene calls are TRBV28 and TRBJ2-3; 10 bases map to TRBD2. Germline V lookup: CDR1 MDHEN, CDR2 SYDVKM. With 4 bases clipped from V and 9 bases from J, the junction kept 4 bases outside the gene matches. This CDR3 contains 13 residues.

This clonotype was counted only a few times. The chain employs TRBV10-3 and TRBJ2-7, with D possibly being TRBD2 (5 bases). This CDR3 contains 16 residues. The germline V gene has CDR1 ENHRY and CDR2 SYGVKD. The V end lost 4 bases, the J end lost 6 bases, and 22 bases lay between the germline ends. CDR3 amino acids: CAISGLTAFRTPEQYF. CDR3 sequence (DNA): TGTGCCATCAGTGGCCTGACGGCTTTCCGGACTCCCGAGCAGTACTTC.

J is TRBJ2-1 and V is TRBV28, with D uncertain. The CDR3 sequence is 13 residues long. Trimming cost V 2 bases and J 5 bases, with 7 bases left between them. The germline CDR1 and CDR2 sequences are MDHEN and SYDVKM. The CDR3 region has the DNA TGTGCCAGCAGTTTAGGGTACAACAATGAGCAGTTCTTC. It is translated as CASSLGYNNEQFF. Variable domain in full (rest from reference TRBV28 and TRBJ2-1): DVKVTQSSRYLVKRTGEKVFLECVQDMDHENMFWYRQDPGLGLRLIYFSYDVKMKEKGDIPEGYSVSREKKERFSLILESASTNQTSMYLCASSLGYNNEQFFGPGTRLTVL.

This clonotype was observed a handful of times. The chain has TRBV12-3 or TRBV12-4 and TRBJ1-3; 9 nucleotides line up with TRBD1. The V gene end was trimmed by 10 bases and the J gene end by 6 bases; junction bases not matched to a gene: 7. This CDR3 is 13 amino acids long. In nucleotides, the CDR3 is TGTGCCAACATCCGACAGGGGGAAAACACCATATATTTT. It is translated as CANIRQGENTIYF.

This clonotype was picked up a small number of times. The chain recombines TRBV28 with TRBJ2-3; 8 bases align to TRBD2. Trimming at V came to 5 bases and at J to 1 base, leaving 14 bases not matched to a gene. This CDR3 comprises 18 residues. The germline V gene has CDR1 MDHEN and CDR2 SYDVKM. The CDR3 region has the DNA TGTGCCAGCAGTCCAACTCAGCTCACAGCGGGGGGCACAGATACGCAGTATTTT. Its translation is CASSPTQLTAGGTDTQYF. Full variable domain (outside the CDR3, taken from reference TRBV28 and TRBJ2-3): DVKVTQSSRYLVKRTGEKVFLECVQDMDHENMFWYRQDPGLGLRLIYFSYDVKMKEKGDIPEGYSVSREKKERFSLILESASTNQTSMYLCASSPTQLTAGGTDTQYFGPGTRLTVL.

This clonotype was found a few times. CDR3 in DNA: TGTGCCAGCTCCACCCTATTAACCGGGGAGCTGTTTTTT. Amino acids: CASSTLLTGELFF. The gene calls are TRBV28 and TRBJ2-2; no definite D call. Germline CDR1 and CDR2: MDHEN and SYDVKM. Trimming left V 8 bases short and J 5 bases short, with 12 bases between. The CDR3 covers 13 residues.

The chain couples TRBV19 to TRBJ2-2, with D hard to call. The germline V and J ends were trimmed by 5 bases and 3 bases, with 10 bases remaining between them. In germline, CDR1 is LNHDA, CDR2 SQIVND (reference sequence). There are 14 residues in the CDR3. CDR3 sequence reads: CASSPPQDTGELFF. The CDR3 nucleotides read TGTGCCAGTAGTCCCCCCCAAGACACCGGGGAGCTGTTTTTT.

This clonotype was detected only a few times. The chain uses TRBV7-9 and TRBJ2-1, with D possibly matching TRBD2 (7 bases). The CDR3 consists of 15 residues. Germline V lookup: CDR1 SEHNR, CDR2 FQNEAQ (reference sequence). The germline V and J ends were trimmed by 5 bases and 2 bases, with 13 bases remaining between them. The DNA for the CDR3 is TGTGCCAGCAGCCGGGGAGGGGGTACCTACAATGAGCAGTTCTTC. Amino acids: CASSRGGGTYNEQFF. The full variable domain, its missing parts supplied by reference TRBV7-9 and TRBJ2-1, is DTGVSQNPRHKITKRGQNVTFRCDPISEHNRLYWYRQTLGQGPEFLTYFQNEAQLEKSRLLSDRFSAERPKGSFSTLEIQRTEQGDSAMYLCASSRGGGTYNEQFFGPGTRLTVL.

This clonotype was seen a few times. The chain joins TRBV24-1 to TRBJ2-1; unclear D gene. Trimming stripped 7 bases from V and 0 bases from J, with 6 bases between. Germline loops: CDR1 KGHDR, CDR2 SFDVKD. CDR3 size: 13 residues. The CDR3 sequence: CATRGYSYNEQFF. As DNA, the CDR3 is TGTGCCACCAGAGGATACTCCTACAATGAGCAGTTCTTC.

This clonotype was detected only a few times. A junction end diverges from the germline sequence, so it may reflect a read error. In DNA form, the CDR3 reads TGCACGCGCAACGGAAATTCACCCCTCCACTTT. This sequence encodes CTRNGNSPLHF. V usage is TRBV10-3 and J usage is TRBJ1-6; D uncertain. CDR3 length equals 11 residues. CDR1 is ENHRY, CDR2 SYGVKD, per germline.

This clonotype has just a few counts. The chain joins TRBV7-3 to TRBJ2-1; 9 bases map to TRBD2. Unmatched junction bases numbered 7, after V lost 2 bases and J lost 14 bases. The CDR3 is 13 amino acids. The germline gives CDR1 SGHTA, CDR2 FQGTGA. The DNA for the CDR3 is TGTGCCAGCAGCTTAGGTCCTAGCGGGGTGGAGTTCTTC. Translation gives CASSLGPSGVEFF.

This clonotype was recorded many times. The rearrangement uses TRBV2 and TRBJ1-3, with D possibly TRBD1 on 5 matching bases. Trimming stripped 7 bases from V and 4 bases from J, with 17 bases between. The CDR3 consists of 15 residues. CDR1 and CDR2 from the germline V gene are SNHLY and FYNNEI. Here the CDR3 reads CASIAGSGSGNTIYF. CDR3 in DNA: TGTGCCAGCATCGCGGGTTCAGGGTCCGGAAACACCATATATTTT.

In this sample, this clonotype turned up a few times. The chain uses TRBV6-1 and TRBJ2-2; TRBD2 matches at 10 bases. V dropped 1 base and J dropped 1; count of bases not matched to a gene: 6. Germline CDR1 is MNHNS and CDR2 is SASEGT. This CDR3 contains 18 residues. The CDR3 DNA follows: TGTGCCAGCAGTGAAGATATTAGGACTAGCGGGAACACCGGGGAGCTGTTTTTT. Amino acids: CASSEDIRTSGNTGELFF.

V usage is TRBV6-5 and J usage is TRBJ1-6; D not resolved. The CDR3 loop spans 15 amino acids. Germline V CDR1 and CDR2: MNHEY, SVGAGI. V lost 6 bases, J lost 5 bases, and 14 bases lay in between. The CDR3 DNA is TGTGCCAGCAGATCGACCCAGTGGGATAATTCACCCCTCCACTTT. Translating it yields CASRSTQWDNSPLHF.

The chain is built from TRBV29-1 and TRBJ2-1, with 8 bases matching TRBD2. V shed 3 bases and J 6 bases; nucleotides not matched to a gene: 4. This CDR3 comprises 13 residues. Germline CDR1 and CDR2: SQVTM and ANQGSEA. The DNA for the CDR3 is TGCAGCGTTGAGGCGGGGGGTGGCAATGAGCAGTTCTTC. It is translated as CSVEAGGGNEQFF.

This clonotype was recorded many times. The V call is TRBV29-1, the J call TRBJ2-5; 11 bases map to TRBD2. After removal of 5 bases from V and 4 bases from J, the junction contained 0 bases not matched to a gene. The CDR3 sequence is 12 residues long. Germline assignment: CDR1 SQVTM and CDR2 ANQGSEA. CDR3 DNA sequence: TGCAGCGTTCTAGCGGGAGGAGAGACCCAGTACTTC. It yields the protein CSVLAGGETQYF.

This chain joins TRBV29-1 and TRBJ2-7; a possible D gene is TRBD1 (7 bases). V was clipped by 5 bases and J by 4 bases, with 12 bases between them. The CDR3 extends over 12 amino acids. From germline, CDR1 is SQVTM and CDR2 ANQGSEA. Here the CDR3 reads CSVSRGAYEQYF. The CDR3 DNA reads TGCAGCGTTTCCAGGGGGGCGTACGAGCAGTACTTC.

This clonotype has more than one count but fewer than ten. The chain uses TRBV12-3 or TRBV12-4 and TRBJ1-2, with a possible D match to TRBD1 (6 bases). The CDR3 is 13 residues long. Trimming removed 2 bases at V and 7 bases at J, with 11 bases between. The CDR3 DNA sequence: TGTGCCAGCAGTTTACCGGGGGCCTCTGGCTACACCTTC. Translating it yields CASSLPGASGYTF.

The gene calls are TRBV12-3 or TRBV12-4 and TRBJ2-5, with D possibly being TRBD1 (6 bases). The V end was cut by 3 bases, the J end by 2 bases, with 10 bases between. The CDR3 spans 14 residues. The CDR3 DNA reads TGTGCCAGCAGTTTTGGGGACATACAAGAGACCCAGTACTTC. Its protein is CASSFGDIQETQYF.

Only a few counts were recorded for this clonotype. The CDR3 bases are TGCGCCAGCAGCTTGACAGGGGACACCGGGGAGCTGTTTTTT. It codes for CASSLTGDTGELFF. The rearrangement links TRBV5-1 to TRBJ2-2; TRBD1 agrees at 7 bases. This CDR3 spans 14 amino acids. The J segment lost 3 bases and the V segment lost 1 base, leaving 0 bases of the junction unmatched. CDR1 is SGHRS and CDR2 is YFSETQ in the germline V gene.